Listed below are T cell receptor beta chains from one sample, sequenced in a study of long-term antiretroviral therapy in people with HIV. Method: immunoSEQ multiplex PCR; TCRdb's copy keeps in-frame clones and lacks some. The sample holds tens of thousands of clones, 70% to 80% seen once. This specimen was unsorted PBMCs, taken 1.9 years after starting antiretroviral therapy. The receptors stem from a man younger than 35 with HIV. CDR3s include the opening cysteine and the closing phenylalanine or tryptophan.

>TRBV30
CAWRDSGARQFF
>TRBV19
CASTKGLSYNEQFF
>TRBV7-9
CASSLTGQITGELFF
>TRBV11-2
CASSLYRDFPDNEQFF
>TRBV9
CASSPQQTGQGYTF
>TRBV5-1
CASSVSGSNTEAFF
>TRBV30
CAWSTRGLEKLFF
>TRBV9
CASSVDIGASGTSTDTQYF
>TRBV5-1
CASSSYGQTTEAFF
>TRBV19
CASSVDLNYGYTF
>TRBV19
CASNTNGRATNEKLFF
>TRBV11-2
CASSPLAGGGGNTIYF
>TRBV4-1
CASSQGTASNQPQHF
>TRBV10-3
CAIRTRGGYVDEQYF
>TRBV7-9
CASSLGPEGWEQYF
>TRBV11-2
CASSPMSGANQPQHF
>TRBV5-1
CASSLGTANTGELFF
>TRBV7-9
CASSPNRNSPLHF
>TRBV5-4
CASSLAYEGEEEKLFF
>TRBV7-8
CASSRTGETRGYTF
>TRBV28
CASSLPSGGDYNEQFF
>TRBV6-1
CASRGTGNQPQHF
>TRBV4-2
CASSQTDRGGGYTF
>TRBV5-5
CASSWGQDKNIQYF
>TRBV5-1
CASSSDSYGYTF
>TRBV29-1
CSVTSYRAPYEQYF
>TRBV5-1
CASSLEGTGELFF
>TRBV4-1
CASSPGILGKNIQYF
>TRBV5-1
CASSLAGGGPPDTQYF
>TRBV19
CASSKKGWTYGYTF
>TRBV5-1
CASSPGLVLNTEAFF
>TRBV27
CASRRGGPGELFF
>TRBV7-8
CASSLGGTGNSPLHF
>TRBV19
CASSSTGDAALGFTF
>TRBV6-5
CASSPPGNYGYTF
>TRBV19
CASSYTGQPNQPQHF
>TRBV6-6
CASGGVPTDTQYF
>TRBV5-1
CASSLDPNTEAFF
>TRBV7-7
CASSPGNQETQYF
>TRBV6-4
CASSVVDRGYNEQFF
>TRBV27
CASSSLAGGDTQYF
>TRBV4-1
CASSKERTGPNSEAFF
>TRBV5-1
CASTRTGGIQETQYF
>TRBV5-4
CASSLVPGGGNTIYF
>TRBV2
CASSELTAYEQYF
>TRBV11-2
CASMGRRYSPLHF
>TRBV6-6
CASSYSILGRKEAFF
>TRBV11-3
CASSLSAYTEAFF
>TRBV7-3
CASSLNHLNTGELFF
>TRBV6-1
CASSELRSKAFF
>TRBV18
CASSPTSARSADTQYF
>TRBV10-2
CASTPRIGLAGEGSYNEQFF
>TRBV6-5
CASSFHSGVMNTEAFF
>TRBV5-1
CASSLEGWTEAFF
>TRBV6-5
CASSYSQGQYGYTF
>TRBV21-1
CASSKPHCGMEGTGELFF
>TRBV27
CASSLLPAGGRTYEQYF